Following are 28 T cell receptor beta chains from one sample sequenced in a study of cytotoxic CD8 clonotypes in ibrutinib-treated CLL. Libraries were prepared by immunoSEQ multiplex PCR; TCRdb keeps only in-frame clonotypes and omits some of them. The table records approximately 170,000 clones, about 88% of them present only once. The sequencing here drew on PBMCs, taken at disease progression, from a patient treated with ibrutinib. The receptors derive from a human donor with chronic lymphocytic leukemia.

The rearrangement links TRBV9 to TRBJ1-5; tentatively, D is TRBD1 (6 bases). The germline CDR1 and CDR2 sequences are SGDLS and YYNGEE. V was clipped by 0 bases and J by 9 bases, with 16 bases between them. The CDR3 runs to 15 residues. CDR3 region: CASSVGWGAQGPQHF. The DNA for the CDR3 is TGTGCCAGCAGCGTAGGGTGGGGGGCACAAGGGCCCCAGCATTTT.

The rearrangement joins TRBV5-1 to TRBJ2-3, with 12 nucleotides matching TRBD2. V was clipped by 2 bases and J by 6 bases; unmatched bases: 10. CDR3 size: 17 residues. CDR1 is SGHRS and CDR2 is YFSETQ in the germline V gene. The CDR3 sequence is CASSLRVTSGSPDTQYF. The CDR3 region has the DNA TGCGCCAGCAGCTTAAGGGTGACTAGCGGGAGCCCCGATACGCAGTATTTT. The whole variable domain, filled in from reference TRBV5-1 and TRBJ2-3, reads KAGVTQTPRYLIKTRGQQVTLSCSPISGHRSVSWYQQTPGQGLQFLFEYFSETQRNKGNFPGRFSGRQFSNSRSEMNVSTLELGDSALYLCASSLRVTSGSPDTQYFGPGTRLTVL.

The chain recombines TRBV6-5 with TRBJ1-4; D is perhaps TRBD1 (5 bases). The CDR3 consists of 14 residues. The germline gives CDR1 MNHEY, CDR2 SVGAGI. The V gene lost 2 bases and the J gene lost 7 bases, with 11 bases spanning the gap. The DNA of the CDR3 is TGTGCCAGCAGTTACCGTGGGGGAACTGAAAAACTGTTTTTT. This sequence encodes CASSYRGGTEKLFF.

The J gene is TRBJ1-3, the V gene TRBV11-2, with unresolved D. Germline CDR1 SGHAT, CDR2 FQNNGV. The CDR3 sequence is 15 residues long. V was trimmed by 5 bases and J by 0 bases, leaving 11 bases between them. The CDR3 here is CASSRRDYSGNTIYF. The CDR3, as DNA: TGTGCCAGCAGCCGCCGAGACTACTCTGGAAACACCATATATTTT.

The chain is built from TRBV4-2 and TRBJ2-7; D possibly uses TRBD1 or TRBD2 (8 bases each). V lost 4 bases and J lost 3, with 22 bases in between. Germline-derived CDR1 and CDR2 are LGHNA and YNFKEQ. CDR3 size: 17 residues. CDR3 amino acids: CASSRTGISGSLYEQYF. Here the CDR3 DNA reads TGTGCCAGCAGCCGGACAGGGATAAGCGGGAGTCTCTACGAGCAGTACTTC.

A single count supports this clone. This chain connects TRBV5-1 to TRBJ2-6, with D maybe TRBD1 (6 bases). The V gene lost 0 bases and the J gene lost 0 bases, with 16 bases spanning the gap. The germline V gene has CDR1 SGHRS and CDR2 YFSETQ. The length of the CDR3 is 19 residues. CDR3 in DNA: TGCGCCAGCAGCTTGGATGGGGACACAAGGAGCTCTGGGGCCAACGTCCTGACTTTC. It encodes CASSLDGDTRSSGANVLTF. Using reference TRBV5-1 and TRBJ2-6 for the parts outside the CDR3, the full variable domain is KAGVTQTPRYLIKTRGQQVTLSCSPISGHRSVSWYQQTPGQGLQFLFEYFSETQRNKGNFPGRFSGRQFSNSRSEMNVSTLELGDSALYLCASSLDGDTRSSGANVLTFGAGSRLTVL.

The gene calls are TRBV18 and TRBJ1-3, with D uncertain. From germline, CDR1 is KGHSH and CDR2 LQKENI. This CDR3 region has 15 residues. Trimming left V 2 bases short and J 0 bases short, with 8 bases between. CDR3 bases: TGTGCCAGCTCACCATCGGGGTACTCTGGAAACACCATATATTTT. This codes for CASSPSGYSGNTIYF. Together with reference TRBV18 and TRBJ1-3, the CDR3 gives the full variable domain: NAGVMQNPRHLVRRRGQEARLRCSPMKGHSHVYWYRQLPEEGLKFMVYLQKENIIDESGMPKERFSAEFPKEGPSILRIQQVVRGDSAAYFCASSPSGYSGNTIYFGEGSWLTVV.

Here the CDR3 reads CASSLKGMRETQYF. CDR3 DNA: TGTGCCAGCAGCTTAAAGGGAATGCGGGAGACCCAGTACTTC. The chain couples TRBV7-2 to TRBJ2-5; D is uncertain. This CDR3 is built from 14 residues. Trimming shortened V by 2 bases and J by 5 bases, and 12 bases separated the two germline ends. Germline CDR1 is SGHTA and CDR2 is FQGNSA.

J is TRBJ2-1 and V is TRBV4-3; 9 bases match TRBD1. Per germline, CDR1 LGHNA and CDR2 YSLEER. The CDR3 consists of 15 residues. V lost 3 bases to trimming and J lost 7 bases; unmatched junction nucleotides: 7. The CDR3 sequence: CASSQGTGTFNEQFF. The CDR3 DNA is TGCGCCAGCAGCCAGGGGACAGGGACCTTTAATGAGCAGTTCTTC.

The chain employs TRBV30 and TRBJ2-2, with D perhaps given as TRBD1 or TRBD2 (7 bases each). The CDR3 contains 16 residues. Germline CDR1 GTSNPN, CDR2 SVGIG (reference sequence). The V and J ends lost 8 bases and 4 bases respectively, with 23 bases between them. CDR3 DNA sequence: TGTGCCGGCACGGGGGGAGGGGGCACCTCCACCGGGGAGCTGTTTTTT. It encodes CAGTGGGGTSTGELFF.

The chain uses TRBV4-3 and TRBJ2-2; TRBD1 aligns across 8 bases. Germline trimming cut 1 base from V and 6 bases from J; bases unmatched to any gene: 7. Germline V gives CDR1 LGHNA, CDR2 YSLEER. This CDR3 is built from 16 residues. The CDR3 bases are TGCGCCAGCAGCCAAGTGACCGGGACAGGCCCCGGGGAGCTGTTTTTT. It translates to CASSQVTGTGPGELFF.

The chain recombines TRBV7-9 with TRBJ2-7; TRBD1 might be the D (6 bases). This CDR3 is 17 amino acids long. CDR1 and CDR2 from the germline V gene are SEHNR and FQNEAQ (reference sequence). V lost 4 bases, J lost 7 bases, and 26 bases lay in between. The CDR3 reads CASSYNRGAGASLEQYF. In nucleotides, the CDR3 is TGTGCCAGCAGCTACAACCGTGGGGCAGGGGCCTCTTTGGAGCAGTACTTC. Full variable domain (outside the CDR3, taken from reference TRBV7-9 and TRBJ2-7): DTGVSQNPRHKITKRGQNVTFRCDPISEHNRLYWYRQTLGQGPEFLTYFQNEAQLEKSRLLSDRFSAERPKGSFSTLEIQRTEQGDSAMYLCASSYNRGAGASLEQYFGPGTRLTVT.

V and J are TRBV9 and TRBJ2-1; 14 bases are a match to TRBD2. The J segment lost 10 bases and the V segment lost 3 bases, leaving 6 bases of the junction unmatched. The CDR3 runs to 15 residues. Germline V CDR1 and CDR2: SGDLS, YYNGEE. The CDR3 sequence: CASSEGLAGVNEQFF. Here the CDR3 DNA reads TGTGCCAGCAGCGAGGGACTAGCGGGAGTTAACGAGCAGTTCTTC. The full variable domain, in which reference TRBV9 and TRBJ2-1 provide the parts outside the CDR3, is DSGVTQTPKHLITATGQRVTLRCSPRSGDLSVYWYQQSLDQGLQFLIQYYNGEERAKGNILERFSAQQFPDLHSELNLSSLELGDSALYFCASSEGLAGVNEQFFGPGTRLTVL.

The rearrangement uses TRBV28 and TRBJ2-7, with TRBD2 matching 8 bases. This CDR3 region has 17 residues. After removal of 6 bases from V and 3 bases from J, the junction contained 16 bases not matched to a gene. Germline V lookup: CDR1 MDHEN, CDR2 SYDVKM. Written as DNA, the CDR3 is TGTGCCAGCAGCGGTTCCCTAGGGCGGGAGGTGGTCTACGAGCAGTACTTC. Translation: CASSGSLGREVVYEQYF.

The chain joins TRBV27 to TRBJ2-7; D is perhaps TRBD2 (5 bases). The CDR3 sequence is 16 residues long. Trimming removed 3 bases at V and 3 bases at J, with 18 bases between. Germline CDR1 and CDR2: MNHEY and SMNVEV (reference sequence). The CDR3 spells CASSFEGPELVYEQYF. CDR3 in DNA: TGTGCCAGCAGTTTTGAGGGCCCGGAACTAGTCTACGAGCAGTACTTC.

This clone was seen repeatedly, ten times or more. The same CDR3 also results from other DNA sequences found in this sample. The chain is built from TRBV2 and TRBJ1-2; 9 bases line up with TRBD1. The length of the CDR3 is 14 residues. Germline V gene data show CDR1 as SNHLY and CDR2 as FYNNEI. The V segment lost 2 bases and the J segment 5 bases; nucleotides outside the gene matches: 3. CDR3 in DNA: TGTGCCAGCAGTGAATCGGGGACAGGGTATGGCTACACCTTC. Translated: CASSESGTGYGYTF.

The chain recombines TRBV5-1 with TRBJ2-3; D is possibly TRBD2 (6 bases). V was cut by 3 bases and J by 0 bases, with 14 bases left in between. Per the germline V gene, CDR1 is SGHRS and CDR2 is YFSETQ. The CDR3 extends over 16 amino acids. CDR3: CASSWDFGTSTDTQYF. The DNA of the CDR3 is TGCGCCAGCAGCTGGGACTTCGGGACTAGCACAGATACGCAGTATTTT.

This sequence joins TRBV4-1 and TRBJ2-7; D is unclear. CDR1 MGHRA and CDR2 YSYEKL come from the germline V gene. This CDR3 region has 15 residues. V lost 1 base to trimming and J lost 5 bases, with 15 bases between them. The CDR3: CASSQGPAASDEQYF. CDR3 DNA sequence: TGCGCCAGCAGCCAAGGACCGGCAGCGAGCGACGAGCAGTACTTC.

CDR3 protein: CASSLYSGGSYEQYF. The CDR3 coding sequence is TGTGCCAGCAGTCTATATAGCGGGGGGTCCTACGAGCAGTACTTC. The gene calls are TRBV6-5 and TRBJ2-7, with 10 positions matching TRBD2. The CDR3 spans 15 residues. Looked up from germline, CDR1 is MNHEY and CDR2 is SVGAGI. J lost 1 base, V lost 5 bases, and 5 bases had no gene match.

The V call is TRBV19, the J call TRBJ2-7, with 12 positions matching TRBD2. With V trimmed by 3 bases and J by 4 bases, 4 bases remained unmatched. The CDR3 extends over 15 amino acids. CDR1 is LNHDA and CDR2 is SQIVND in the germline V gene (reference sequence). CDR3 in DNA: TGTGCCAGTAGTATGACTAGCGGGAGTCGGTACGAGCAGTACTTC. The encoded protein is CASSMTSGSRYEQYF.

J is TRBJ2-7 and V is TRBV29-1; no clear D. V was pared by 5 bases and J by 2 bases, with 10 bases between. CDR3 length: 12 amino acids. Germline CDR1 SQVTM, CDR2 ANQGSEA. CDR3 loop: CSVLGIPYEQYF. The CDR3 nucleotides are TGCAGCGTTCTGGGTATCCCCTACGAGCAGTACTTC.

V is TRBV7-9 and J is TRBJ2-4; D is undetermined. CDR3 size: 15 residues. In germline, CDR1 is SEHNR, CDR2 FQNEAQ (reference sequence). The ends were cut back, 7 bases at V and 3 bases at J, with 16 bases in the middle. This CDR3 is CASTEFVGGKNIQYF. In DNA, the CDR3 is TGTGCCAGCACCGAATTTGTGGGTGGCAAAAACATTCAGTACTTC.

The chain has TRBV6-1 and TRBJ1-5; D is ambiguous. V was shortened by 3 bases and J by 0 bases, with 9 bases between the two germline ends. CDR3 length equals 15 residues. CDR1 and CDR2 (germline): MNHNS, SASEGT. CDR3 residues: CASSDTGNSNQPQHF. CDR3 DNA sequence: TGTGCCAGCAGTGATACGGGGAATAGCAATCAGCCCCAGCATTTT.

The rearrangement links TRBV7-9 to TRBJ2-3; 9 bases agree with TRBD2. Germline assignment: CDR1 SEHNR and CDR2 FQNEAQ (reference sequence). CDR3 length equals 15 residues. The ends lost 5 bases at V and 7 bases at J; junction bases unmatched: 10. This chain's CDR3 is CASSTGSGSLYTQYF. In nucleotides, the CDR3 is TGTGCCAGCAGCACGGGTAGCGGGAGCCTATATACGCAGTATTTT.

Concerning this clone: The sample contains more than one DNA sequence encoding this CDR3. The J gene is TRBJ1-1, the V gene TRBV19; 7 positions agree with TRBD1. Looked up from germline, CDR1 is LNHDA and CDR2 is SQIVND (reference sequence). V shed 4 bases, J shed 1 base, and the junction held 6 bases outside the gene matches. The CDR3 is made up of 15 amino acids. The CDR3 nucleotides are TGTGCCAGTAGTACCCGACAGGGAACGAACACTGAAGCTTTCTTT. Its protein product is CASSTRQGTNTEAFF.

The chain joins TRBV28 to TRBJ2-4; 8 nucleotides align to TRBD1. After removal of 4 bases from V and 1 base from J, the junction contained 24 bases not matched to a gene. The CDR3 covers 22 residues. Germline CDR1 reads MDHEN; CDR2 reads SYDVKM. CDR3 bases: TGTGCCAGCAGTTCCCTCTCACCCATGTCCGGGACAGGCATCTTTGCCAAAAACATTCAGTACTTC. Translating gives CASSSLSPMSGTGIFAKNIQYF. Drawing the rest from reference TRBV28 and TRBJ2-4, the complete variable domain is DVKVTQSSRYLVKRTGEKVFLECVQDMDHENMFWYRQDPGLGLRLIYFSYDVKMKEKGDIPEGYSVSREKKERFSLILESASTNQTSMYLCASSSLSPMSGTGIFAKNIQYFGAGTRLSVL.

The J gene is TRBJ1-5, the V gene TRBV7-3; no clear D. V was cut by 1 base and J by 5 bases, with 9 bases left in between. CDR1 SGHTA and CDR2 FQGTGA come from the germline V gene. This CDR3 spans 14 amino acids. The CDR3 loop is CASSLITVYQPQHF. The CDR3 DNA sequence: TGTGCCAGCAGCTTAATCACAGTATATCAGCCCCAGCATTTT.

This clone was seen only once. The rearrangement uses TRBV18 and TRBJ2-1, with TRBD1 identical over 9 bases. The CDR3 has 17 residues. From germline, CDR1 is KGHSH and CDR2 LQKENI. V shed 4 bases, J shed 2 bases, and the junction held 9 bases outside the gene matches. The CDR3 loop is CASSLGTGTLAYNEQFF. DNA for the CDR3: TGTGCCAGCTCACTAGGGACAGGGACGCTCGCCTACAATGAGCAGTTCTTC.